This T cell receptor beta chain was sequenced during a study of identical twins. A universal primer site came from template switching; cDNA carried unique molecular identifiers. TCRdb analysed the 5' RACE reads with MiXCR anew, one entry per CDR3 protein. The sample has approximately 600,000 distinct CDR3 sequences; 7.1% are singletons. The V and J ends lost 3 bases and 2 bases respectively, with 8 bases between them. The CDR3 contains 15 residues. The germline gives CDR1 SNHLY, CDR2 FYNNEI. Study-wide findings and caveats: Cross-sectional statistics, not tracking of the same donors, supported the conclusions.

A few counts support this clonotype. Its antigen is not identified. The sample was also reused in another study, on yellow fever vaccine responses in identical twins.

Sequencing was carried out using PBMCs. This rearrangement joins TRBV2 to TRBJ2-6; D unresolved. The sequence was obtained from a woman younger than 30 in good health. CDR3 residues: CASSEIRTGANVLTF. The CDR3 nucleotides are TGTGCCAGCAGTGAGATCAGGACTGGGGCCAACGTCCTGACTTTC.